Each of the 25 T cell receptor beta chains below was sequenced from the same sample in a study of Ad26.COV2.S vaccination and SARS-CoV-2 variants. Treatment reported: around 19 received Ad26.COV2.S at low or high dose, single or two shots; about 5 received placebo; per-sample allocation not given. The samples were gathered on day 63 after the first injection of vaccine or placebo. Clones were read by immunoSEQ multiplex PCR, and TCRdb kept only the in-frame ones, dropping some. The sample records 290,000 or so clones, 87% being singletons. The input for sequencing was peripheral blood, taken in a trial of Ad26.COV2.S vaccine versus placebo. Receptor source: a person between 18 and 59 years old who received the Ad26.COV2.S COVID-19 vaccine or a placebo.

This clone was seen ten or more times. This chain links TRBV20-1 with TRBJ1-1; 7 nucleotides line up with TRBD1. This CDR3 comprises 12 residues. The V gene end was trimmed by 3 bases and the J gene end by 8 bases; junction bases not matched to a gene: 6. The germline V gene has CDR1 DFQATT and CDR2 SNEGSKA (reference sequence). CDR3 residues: CSASMGTVEAFF. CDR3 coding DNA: TGCAGTGCTAGTATGGGGACAGTCGAAGCTTTCTTT.

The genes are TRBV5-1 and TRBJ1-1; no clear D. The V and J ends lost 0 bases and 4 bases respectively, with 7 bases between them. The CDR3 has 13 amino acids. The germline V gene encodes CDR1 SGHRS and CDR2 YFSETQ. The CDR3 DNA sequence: TGCGCCAGCAGCTTGGAGAGACCCACTGAAGCTTTCTTT. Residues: CASSLERPTEAFF.

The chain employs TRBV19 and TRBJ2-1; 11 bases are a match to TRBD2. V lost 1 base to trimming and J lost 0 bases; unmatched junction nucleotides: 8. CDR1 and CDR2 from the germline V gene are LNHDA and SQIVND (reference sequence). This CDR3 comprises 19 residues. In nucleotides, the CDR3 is TGTGCCAGTAGTATAGCGAGGACTAGCGGGTATAGCTCCTACAATGAGCAGTTCTTC. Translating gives CASSIARTSGYSSYNEQFF.

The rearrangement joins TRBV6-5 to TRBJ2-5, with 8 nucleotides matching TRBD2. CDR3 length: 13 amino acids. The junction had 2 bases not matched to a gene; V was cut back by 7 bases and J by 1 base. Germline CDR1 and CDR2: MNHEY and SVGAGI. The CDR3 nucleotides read TGTGCCAGCAAAGCGGGGGCCCAAGAGACCCAGTACTTC. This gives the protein CASKAGAQETQYF.

The CDR3 sequence: CASSPLPLVAGDEQYF. The CDR3 region has the DNA TGTGCCAGCAGTCCGCTTCCCCTAGTGGCAGGGGATGAGCAGTACTTC. The chain employs TRBV28 and TRBJ2-7, with D possibly matching TRBD1 (6 bases). This CDR3 is 16 amino acids long. V was pared by 5 bases and J by 7 bases, with 24 bases between. Germline CDR1 and CDR2: MDHEN and SYDVKM.

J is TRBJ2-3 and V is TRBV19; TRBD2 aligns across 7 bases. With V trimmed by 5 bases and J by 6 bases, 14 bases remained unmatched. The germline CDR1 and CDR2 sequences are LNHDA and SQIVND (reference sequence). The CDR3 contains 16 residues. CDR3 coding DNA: TGTGCCAGTAGTTTCTACAGGTCCCCAGCGGGGGATACGCAGTATTTT. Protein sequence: CASSFYRSPAGDTQYF.

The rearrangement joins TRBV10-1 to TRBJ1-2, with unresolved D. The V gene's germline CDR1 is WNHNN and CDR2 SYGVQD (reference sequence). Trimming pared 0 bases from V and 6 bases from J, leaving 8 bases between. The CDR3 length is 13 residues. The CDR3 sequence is CASSESFGNGYTF. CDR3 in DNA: TGCGCCAGCAGTGAGTCGTTCGGGAATGGCTACACCTTC.

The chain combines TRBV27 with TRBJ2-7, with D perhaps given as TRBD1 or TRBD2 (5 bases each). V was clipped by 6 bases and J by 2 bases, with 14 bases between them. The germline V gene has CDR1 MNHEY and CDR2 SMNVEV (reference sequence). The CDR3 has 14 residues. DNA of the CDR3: TGTGCCAGCAGCAACGGGGCCCAGCCCTACGAGCAGTACTTC. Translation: CASSNGAQPYEQYF.

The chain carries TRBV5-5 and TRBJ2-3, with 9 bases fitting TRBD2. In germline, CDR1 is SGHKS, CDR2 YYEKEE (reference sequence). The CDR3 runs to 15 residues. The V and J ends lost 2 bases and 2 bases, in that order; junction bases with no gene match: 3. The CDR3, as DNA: TGTGCCAGCAGCTTCGCGGGAGGGTCCACAGATACGCAGTATTTT. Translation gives CASSFAGGSTDTQYF.

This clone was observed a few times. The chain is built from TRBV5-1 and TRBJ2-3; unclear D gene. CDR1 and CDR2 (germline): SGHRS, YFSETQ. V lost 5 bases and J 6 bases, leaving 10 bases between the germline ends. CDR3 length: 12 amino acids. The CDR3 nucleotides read TGCGCCAGCAGTTTCTCAATGGATACGCAGTATTTT. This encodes CASSFSMDTQYF.

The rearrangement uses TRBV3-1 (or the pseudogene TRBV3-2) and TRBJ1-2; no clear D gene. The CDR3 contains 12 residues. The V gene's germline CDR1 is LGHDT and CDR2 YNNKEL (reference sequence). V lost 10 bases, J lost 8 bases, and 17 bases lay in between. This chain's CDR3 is CAISDGIGGYTF. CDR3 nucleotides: TGTGCCATTTCGGACGGGATAGGCGGCTACACCTTC.

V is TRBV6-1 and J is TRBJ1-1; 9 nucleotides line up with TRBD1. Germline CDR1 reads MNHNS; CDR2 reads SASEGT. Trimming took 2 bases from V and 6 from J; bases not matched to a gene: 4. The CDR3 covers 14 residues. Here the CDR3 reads CASSETGGFSEAFF. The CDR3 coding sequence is TGTGCCAGCAGTGAAACAGGGGGCTTCTCTGAAGCTTTCTTT.

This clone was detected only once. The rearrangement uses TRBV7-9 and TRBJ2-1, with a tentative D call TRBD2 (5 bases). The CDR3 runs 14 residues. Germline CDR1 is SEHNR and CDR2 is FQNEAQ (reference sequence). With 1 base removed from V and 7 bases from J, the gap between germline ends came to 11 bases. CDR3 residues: CASSLVGESNEQFF. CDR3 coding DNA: TGTGCCAGCAGCTTAGTCGGGGAGAGTAATGAGCAGTTCTTC.

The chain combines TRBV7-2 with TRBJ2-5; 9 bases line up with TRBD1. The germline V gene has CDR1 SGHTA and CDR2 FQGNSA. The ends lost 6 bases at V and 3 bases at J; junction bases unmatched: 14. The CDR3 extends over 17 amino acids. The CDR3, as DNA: TGTGCCAGCAGGAGTTGGCGTTTAAGACAGGGGGAAGAGACCCAGTACTTC. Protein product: CASRSWRLRQGEETQYF.

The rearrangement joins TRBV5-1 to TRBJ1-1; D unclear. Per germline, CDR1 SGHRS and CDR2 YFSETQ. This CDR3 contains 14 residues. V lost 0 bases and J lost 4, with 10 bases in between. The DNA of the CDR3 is TGCGCCAGCAGCTTGGTGGGAGAACTCACTGAAGCTTTCTTT. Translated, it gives CASSLVGELTEAFF.

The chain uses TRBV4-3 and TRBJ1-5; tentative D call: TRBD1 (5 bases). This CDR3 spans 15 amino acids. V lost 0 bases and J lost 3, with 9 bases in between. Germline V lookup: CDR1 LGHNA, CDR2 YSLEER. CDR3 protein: CASSQDLGPNQPQHF. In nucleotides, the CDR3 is TGCGCCAGCAGCCAAGATTTGGGGCCCAATCAGCCCCAGCATTTT.

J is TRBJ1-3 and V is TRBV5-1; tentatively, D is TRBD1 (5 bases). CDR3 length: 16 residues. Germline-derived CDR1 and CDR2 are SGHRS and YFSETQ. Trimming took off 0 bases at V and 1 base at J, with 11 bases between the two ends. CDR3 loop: CASSLVPGGSGNTIYF. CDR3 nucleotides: TGCGCCAGCAGCTTGGTCCCCGGGGGATCTGGAAACACCATATATTTT.

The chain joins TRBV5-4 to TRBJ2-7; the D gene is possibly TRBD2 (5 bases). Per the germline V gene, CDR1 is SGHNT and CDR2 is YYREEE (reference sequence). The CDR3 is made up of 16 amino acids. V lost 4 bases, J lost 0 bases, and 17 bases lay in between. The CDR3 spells CASSPSSGMSSYEQYF. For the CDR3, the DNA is TGTGCCAGCAGCCCAAGTTCCGGGATGAGCTCCTACGAGCAGTACTTC.

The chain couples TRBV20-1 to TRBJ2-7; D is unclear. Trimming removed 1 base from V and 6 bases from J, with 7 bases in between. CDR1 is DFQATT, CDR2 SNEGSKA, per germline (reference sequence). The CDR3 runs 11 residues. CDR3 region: CSARVEAEQYF. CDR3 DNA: TGCAGTGCTAGAGTCGAGGCCGAGCAGTACTTC.

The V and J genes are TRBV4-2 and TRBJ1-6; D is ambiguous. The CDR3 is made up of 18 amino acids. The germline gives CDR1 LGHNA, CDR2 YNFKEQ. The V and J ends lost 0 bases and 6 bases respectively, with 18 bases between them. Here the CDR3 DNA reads TGTGCCAGCAGCCAAGACGTGGCAGACCAAGACCTTAATTCACCCCTCCACTTT. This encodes CASSQDVADQDLNSPLHF.

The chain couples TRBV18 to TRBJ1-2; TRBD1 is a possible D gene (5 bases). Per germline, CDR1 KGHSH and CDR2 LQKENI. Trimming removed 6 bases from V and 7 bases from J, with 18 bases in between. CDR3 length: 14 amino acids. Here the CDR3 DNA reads TGTGCCAGCTCCGCCCTGACAGTGCCTATTGGCTACACCTTC. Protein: CASSALTVPIGYTF. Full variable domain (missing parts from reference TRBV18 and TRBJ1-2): NAGVMQNPRHLVRRRGQEARLRCSPMKGHSHVYWYRQLPEEGLKFMVYLQKENIIDESGMPKERFSAEFPKEGPSILRIQQVVRGDSAAYFCASSALTVPIGYTFGSGTRLTVV.

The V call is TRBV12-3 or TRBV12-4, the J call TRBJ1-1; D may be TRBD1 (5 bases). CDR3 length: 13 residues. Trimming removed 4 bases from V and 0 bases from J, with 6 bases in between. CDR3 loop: CASSSQVNTEAFF. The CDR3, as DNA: TGTGCCAGCAGTTCACAGGTGAACACTGAAGCTTTCTTT.

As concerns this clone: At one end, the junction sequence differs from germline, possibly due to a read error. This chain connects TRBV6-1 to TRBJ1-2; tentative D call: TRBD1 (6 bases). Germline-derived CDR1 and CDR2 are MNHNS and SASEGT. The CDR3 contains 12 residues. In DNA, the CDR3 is TGTGCCAGCAGTCAAGCAGGGGTTAGCTACACCTTC. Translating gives CASSQAGVSYTF.

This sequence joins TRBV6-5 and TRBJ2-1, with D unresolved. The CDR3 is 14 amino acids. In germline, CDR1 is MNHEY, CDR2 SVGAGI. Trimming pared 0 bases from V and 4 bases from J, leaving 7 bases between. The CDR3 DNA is TGTGCCAGCAGTTACTCGCCGGAGTACAATGAGCAGTTCTTC. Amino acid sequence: CASSYSPEYNEQFF.

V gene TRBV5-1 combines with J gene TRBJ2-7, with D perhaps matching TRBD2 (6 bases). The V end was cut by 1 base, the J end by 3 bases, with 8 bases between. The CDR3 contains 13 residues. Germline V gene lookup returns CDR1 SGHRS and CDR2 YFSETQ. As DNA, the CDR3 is TGCGCCAGCAGCTTGATGCGGGGCTACGAGCAGTACTTC. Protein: CASSLMRGYEQYF.